The 23 T cell receptor beta chains presented below share a single source sample, sequenced in a study of cytomegalovirus exposure and HLA in healthy donors. Clones were sequenced by immunoSEQ multiplex PCR, and TCRdb holds only the in-frame ones, with some missing. This table holds about 120,000 clones, roughly 84% found once. The sequenced sample was PBMCs. The origin of the receptors is a woman in her 30s in good health and CMV-seronegative.

This clone came up a few times. V is TRBV2 and J is TRBJ2-3; 13 nucleotides match TRBD2. Trimming removed 5 bases from V and 2 bases from J; junction bases left unmatched: 4. There are 16 residues in the CDR3. Per the germline V gene, CDR1 is SNHLY and CDR2 is FYNNEI. CDR3 sequence: CASSLLAGGLTDTQYF. Written as DNA, the CDR3 is TGTGCCAGCAGTTTACTAGCGGGGGGGCTCACAGATACGCAGTATTTT.

V and J are TRBV4-1 and TRBJ2-7; 8 bases agree with TRBD1. CDR1 and CDR2 from the germline V gene are MGHRA and YSYEKL. The CDR3 sequence is 15 residues long. V lost 1 base to trimming and J lost 2 bases; unmatched junction nucleotides: 4. The DNA of the CDR3 is TGCGCCAGCAGCCAAGGGACAGGGACACCCTACGAGCAGTACTTC. It encodes CASSQGTGTPYEQYF.

This sequence joins TRBV6-6 and TRBJ1-3, with 11 bases matching TRBD1. J was trimmed by 0 bases and V by 5 bases; bases with no gene match: 3. CDR1 and CDR2 from the germline V gene are MNHNY and SVGAGI (reference sequence). The CDR3 totals 16 residues. This chain's CDR3 is CASSIGTGGSGNTIYF. CDR3 DNA sequence: TGTGCCAGCAGTATCGGGACAGGGGGCTCTGGAAACACCATATATTTT.

V and J are TRBV19 and TRBJ2-2; 9 bases agree with TRBD1. The J segment lost 4 bases and the V segment lost 10 bases, leaving 4 bases of the junction unmatched. CDR3 length: 13 residues. CDR1 and CDR2 from the germline V gene are LNHDA and SQIVND (reference sequence). The CDR3 DNA reads TGTGCCACTCTGGACAGGGGCACCGGGGAGCTGTTTTTT. It is translated as CATLDRGTGELFF.

J is TRBJ2-4 and V is TRBV2; 7 positions match TRBD1. The V gene end was trimmed by 1 base and the J gene end by 12 bases; junction bases not matched to a gene: 6. In germline, CDR1 is SNHLY, CDR2 FYNNEI. The CDR3 sequence is 13 residues long. As DNA, the CDR3 is TGTGCCAGCAGTGAAGGGTCTACAGGGGCTCAGTACTTC. Protein product: CASSEGSTGAQYF.

The chain employs TRBV10-2 and TRBJ2-7; no firm D call. There are 15 residues in the CDR3. V shed 3 bases and J shed 0 bases, with 12 bases lying between them. Per germline, CDR1 WSHSY and CDR2 SAAADI. CDR3 sequence: CASSDLVSFSYEQYF. The CDR3 DNA sequence: TGCGCCAGCAGTGATCTCGTCAGTTTCTCCTACGAGCAGTACTTC.

The J gene is TRBJ1-2, the V gene TRBV7-3; D is ambiguous. Germline assignment: CDR1 SGHTA and CDR2 FQGTGA. The V and J ends lost 8 bases and 4 bases respectively, with 14 bases between them. The CDR3 runs to 13 residues. CDR3 in DNA: TGTGCCAGCCGCATCGACACCAGCTATGGCTACACCTTC. Translation gives CASRIDTSYGYTF.

A few counts support this clone. The chain is built from TRBV7-9 and TRBJ1-5; 7 bases fit TRBD1. Unmatched junction bases numbered 12, after V lost 4 bases and J lost 0 bases. The CDR3 is 18 amino acids. The germline V gene encodes CDR1 SEHNR and CDR2 FQNEAQ (reference sequence). This CDR3 is CASSSQTRDRYSNQPQHF. In DNA, the CDR3 is TGTGCCAGCAGCTCCCAAACCCGGGACAGATATAGCAATCAGCCCCAGCATTTT.

This clone was detected only once. The chain is built from TRBV4-3 and TRBJ2-2, with TRBD2 identical over 9 bases. Germline CDR1 LGHNA, CDR2 YSLEER. Unmatched junction bases numbered 10, after V lost 0 bases and J lost 8 bases. The CDR3 is 17 amino acids. For the CDR3, the DNA is TGCGCCAGCAGCCAAGACTATGAGCGGGGGGTATCGGGGGAGCTGTTTTTT. It encodes CASSQDYERGVSGELFF.

The CDR3 DNA reads as TGCGCCAGCAGCCAAGATCCGGCTAGCGGGGGGGCCCGCCCTCGCACAGATACGCAGTATTTT. Translating it yields CASSQDPASGGARPRTDTQYF. The chain couples TRBV4-1 to TRBJ2-3; 12 bases align to TRBD2. The length of the CDR3 is 21 residues. The V segment lost 0 bases and the J segment 1 base; nucleotides outside the gene matches: 14. Germline CDR1 reads MGHRA; CDR2 reads YSYEKL.

The V call is TRBV5-1, the J call TRBJ2-5; 8 bases fit TRBD1. The CDR3 contains 16 residues. Germline trimming cut 5 bases from V and 5 bases from J; bases unmatched to any gene: 14. CDR1 and CDR2 from the germline V gene are SGHRS and YFSETQ. The CDR3 loop is CASSPGGQGDWETQYF. CDR3 in DNA: TGCGCCAGCAGTCCCGGCGGACAGGGTGATTGGGAGACCCAGTACTTC.

The rearrangement uses TRBV10-3 and TRBJ2-1, with D possibly being TRBD2 (7 bases). With 3 bases removed from V and 9 bases from J, the gap between germline ends came to 21 bases. Germline CDR1 is ENHRY and CDR2 is SYGVKD. CDR3 length: 16 amino acids. The CDR3 bases are TGTGCCATCAGTGACCAGGGGAGGGGGAGGGGGACTGAGCAGTTCTTC. Its translation is CAISDQGRGRGTEQFF.

The chain uses TRBV10-3 and TRBJ2-7, with 7 positions matching TRBD2. Germline lookup yields CDR1 ENHRY and CDR2 SYGVKD. CDR3 length: 13 amino acids. The V and J ends lost 11 bases and 4 bases, in that order; junction bases with no gene match: 11. The CDR3 nucleotides read TGTGCCTCATCCCCCCCCGGGGGGTACGAGCAGTACTTC. Its translation: CASSPPGGYEQYF.

Of note for this clone: This sample includes further DNA sequences coding for the same CDR3. The V gene is TRBV15, the J gene TRBJ2-5, with D perhaps TRBD2 (6 bases). The germline V gene encodes CDR1 LNHNV and CDR2 YYDKDF (reference sequence). Trimming cost V 5 bases and J 2 bases, with 12 bases left between them. This CDR3 contains 14 residues. CDR3 protein: CATSLGGGQETQYF. The DNA for the CDR3 is TGTGCCACCAGCCTCGGAGGAGGGCAAGAGACCCAGTACTTC.

The V gene is TRBV5-4, the J gene TRBJ2-3; D remains ambiguous. V gave up 4 bases and J gave up 5 bases, with 8 bases separating them. This CDR3 has 12 residues. The germline CDR1 and CDR2 sequences are SGHNT and YYREEE (reference sequence). The CDR3 here is CASSSGVDTQYF. The CDR3 bases are TGTGCCAGCAGCAGTGGAGTAGATACGCAGTATTTT.

This clone was seen more than once but under ten times. The chain employs TRBV9 and TRBJ1-1, with TRBD1 matching 7 bases. Germline V gene data show CDR1 as SGDLS and CDR2 as YYNGEE. The CDR3 sequence is 13 residues long. V dropped 6 bases and J dropped 3; count of bases not matched to a gene: 5. The CDR3 DNA reads as TGTGCCAGCAACAGGGGCTGGGACACTGAAGCTTTCTTT. Translation gives CASNRGWDTEAFF.

With respect to this clone: One end of the junction does not line up with germline, which may come from a read error. The chain links TRBV7-7 to TRBJ2-3; D may be TRBD2 (6 bases). Germline assignment: CDR1 SSHAT and CDR2 FNYEAQ (reference sequence). This CDR3 is built from 14 residues. CDR3: CASSLGTSTDTQYF. CDR3 DNA sequence: TGTGCTAGCAGCTTAGGGACTAGCACAGATACGCAGTATTTT.

The rearrangement joins TRBV19 to TRBJ1-1; D perhaps matches TRBD1 (5 bases). CDR1 and CDR2 (germline): LNHDA, SQIVND (reference sequence). Trimming removed 2 bases from V and 3 bases from J, with 10 bases in between. The CDR3 has 14 residues. In DNA form, the CDR3 reads TGTGCCAGTAGTATATCGACAGAATACACTGAAGCTTTCTTT. It translates to CASSISTEYTEAFF.

CDR3 residues: CASSFLGQPDQPQHF. DNA for the CDR3: TGTGCCAGCAGTTTTTTGGGACAGCCCGATCAGCCCCAGCATTTT. This rearrangement joins TRBV27 to TRBJ1-5; 7 bases fit TRBD1. Germline V gives CDR1 MNHEY, CDR2 SMNVEV (reference sequence). The CDR3 length is 15 residues. V was pared by 3 bases and J by 5 bases, with 7 bases of the junction left unmatched.

This rearrangement joins TRBV4-3 to TRBJ2-1; the D is unclear. The germline V and J ends were trimmed by 0 bases and 4 bases, with 10 bases remaining between them. The CDR3 runs to 15 residues. Germline CDR1 and CDR2: LGHNA and YSLEER. CDR3 region: CASSQEFHRYNEQFF. CDR3 nucleotides: TGCGCCAGCAGCCAAGAGTTCCACAGATACAATGAGCAGTTCTTC.

The chain uses TRBV7-9 and TRBJ2-2; a possible D gene is TRBD1 (5 bases). Trimming left V 5 bases short and J 1 base short, with 8 bases between. This CDR3 contains 14 residues. CDR1 SEHNR and CDR2 FQNEAQ come from the germline V gene (reference sequence). The CDR3 nucleotides read TGTGCCAGCAGCCAAACAGGGAACACCGGGGAGCTGTTTTTT. This encodes CASSQTGNTGELFF.

The CDR3 nucleotides read TGTGCCAGCAGCGTCGGTGCCCCTGGAGGGCGGGGTGAGCAGTTCTTC. Its protein is CASSVGAPGGRGEQFF. The rearrangement uses TRBV9 and TRBJ2-1, with D possibly matching TRBD2 (6 bases). V gave up 2 bases and J gave up 9 bases, with 21 bases separating them. There are 16 residues in the CDR3. Germline V lookup: CDR1 SGDLS, CDR2 YYNGEE.

The rearrangement links TRBV9 to TRBJ2-3; possibly TRBD2 for D (6 bases). Germline CDR1 reads SGDLS; CDR2 reads YYNGEE. The CDR3 has 17 amino acids. The V gene lost 4 bases and the J gene lost 0 bases, with 18 bases spanning the gap. CDR3 loop: CASSRSTRETSTDTQYF. For the CDR3, the DNA is TGTGCCAGCAGCCGATCCACCCGGGAGACTAGCACAGATACGCAGTATTTT.